Below, 23 T cell receptor beta chains from the same sample are listed, as sequenced in a study of blood T cell repertoires in COVID-19. This table comes from immunoSEQ multiplex PCR, and its TCRdb copy is limited to in-frame clones, with some not included. The sample yields 45,000 to 50,000 clones, around 85% seen once. Sequenced material: peripheral blood. These receptors were obtained from a woman of 80 years or more with COVID-19, enrolled during active disease.

This clone was counted a few times. The chain has TRBV27 and TRBJ1-3; 7 positions match TRBD1. Germline CDR1 and CDR2: MNHEY and SMNVEV (reference sequence). Trimming at V came to 0 bases and at J to 4 bases, leaving 0 bases not matched to a gene. The CDR3 is made up of 14 amino acids. The CDR3 sequence is CASSLSGGGNTIYF. Here the CDR3 DNA reads TGTGCCAGCAGTTTATCAGGGGGCGGAAACACCATATATTTT.

The chain carries TRBV7-9 and TRBJ1-4, with 10 positions matching TRBD1. The CDR3 is 15 amino acids. Trimming removed 5 bases from V and 8 bases from J; junction bases left unmatched: 8. Germline CDR1 and CDR2: SEHNR and FQNEAQ (reference sequence). The CDR3 DNA reads TGTGCCAGCAGCATCCCTTGGACAGGGGGGGAAAAACTGTTTTTT. Amino acids: CASSIPWTGGEKLFF.

The rearrangement uses TRBV6-2 or TRBV6-3 and TRBJ1-4; no reliable D call. CDR3 length: 11 residues. V was cut by 3 bases and J by 11 bases, with 7 bases left in between. The germline gives CDR1 MNHEY, CDR2 SVGEGT. The chain's CDR3 is CASSYGPKLFF. CDR3 bases: TGTGCCAGCAGTTATGGGCCTAAACTGTTTTTT.

This clone was seen only a few times. J is TRBJ2-3 and V is TRBV19; D perhaps matches TRBD2 (5 bases). Per germline, CDR1 LNHDA and CDR2 SQIVND (reference sequence). V was clipped by 8 bases and J by 2 bases, with 11 bases between them. The CDR3 covers 13 residues. CDR3 nucleotide sequence: TGTGCCAGTTCGAGGGCAATCACAGATACGCAGTATTTT. This translates into CASSRAITDTQYF.

The chain employs TRBV18 and TRBJ2-7; tentative D call: TRBD1 (6 bases). CDR1 is KGHSH, CDR2 LQKENI, per germline. The CDR3 consists of 13 residues. The V end was cut by 1 base, the J end by 2 bases, with 6 bases between. For the CDR3, the DNA is TGTGCCAGCTCACCACACAGGGCCTACGAGCAGTACTTC. Protein sequence: CASSPHRAYEQYF.

The chain has TRBV6-2 or TRBV6-3 and TRBJ2-1, with 7 bases matching TRBD2. The CDR3 contains 18 residues. V shed 5 bases and J 6 bases; nucleotides not matched to a gene: 19. The germline V gene encodes CDR1 MNHEY and CDR2 SVGEGT. The CDR3 DNA is TGTGCCAGCAGTGCCCGAGGACTAGGGCCCCCACTATTCAATGAGCAGTTCTTC. This translates into CASSARGLGPPLFNEQFF.

The rearrangement joins TRBV3-1 (or the pseudogene TRBV3-2) to TRBJ2-1; 7 nucleotides agree with TRBD1. The CDR3 has 16 residues. Germline lookup yields CDR1 LGHDT and CDR2 YNNKEL (reference sequence). The ends lost 0 bases at V and 4 bases at J; junction bases unmatched: 6. The DNA for the CDR3 is TGTGCCAGCAGCCAAGATCTCAAGGGACAGTACAATGAGCAGTTCTTC. Residues: CASSQDLKGQYNEQFF.

DNA of the CDR3: TGTGCCAGCAGTTCCTACTGGGGGGGCGAGGTGGAGACCCAGTACTTC. Translated: CASSSYWGGEVETQYF. The J gene is TRBJ2-5, the V gene TRBV6-6, with TRBD2 as a possible D gene (7 bases). With 4 bases removed from V and 5 bases from J, the gap between germline ends came to 20 bases. Germline CDR1 is MNHNY and CDR2 is SVGAGI (reference sequence). This CDR3 has 16 residues.

CDR3 sequence (DNA): TGCGCCAGCAGCTTGGACGGGGTCGGTAATCAGCCCCAGCATTTT. Its protein product is CASSLDGVGNQPQHF. This chain uses TRBV5-1 with TRBJ1-5; D unclear. V dropped 0 bases and J dropped 4 bases, with 11 bases sitting between them. The CDR3 is made up of 15 amino acids. Germline-derived CDR1 and CDR2 are SGHRS and YFSETQ.

This sequence joins TRBV7-2 and TRBJ1-2; tentatively, D is TRBD1 (5 bases). The CDR3 covers 15 residues. Germline lookup yields CDR1 SGHTA and CDR2 FQGNSA. Trimming took 4 bases from V and 8 from J, leaving 20 bases between them. The chain's CDR3 is CASSSQHRQRYGYTF. Written as DNA, the CDR3 is TGTGCCAGCAGCTCCCAACACCGACAGAGGTACGGCTACACCTTC.

The rearrangement links TRBV4-3 to TRBJ1-3; D not resolved. Trimming took 0 bases from V and 3 from J, leaving 9 bases between them. This CDR3 region has 15 residues. Germline V lookup: CDR1 LGHNA, CDR2 YSLEER. CDR3 region: CASSQEGGFGNTIYF. CDR3 nucleotide sequence: TGCGCCAGCAGCCAAGAAGGAGGGTTTGGAAACACCATATATTTT.

This clone was counted a few times. The chain couples TRBV4-1 to TRBJ2-5, with 8 nucleotides matching TRBD2. Germline V gene data show CDR1 as MGHRA and CDR2 as YSYEKL. This CDR3 is built from 16 residues. The J segment lost 5 bases and the V segment lost 4 bases, leaving 12 bases of the junction unmatched. The CDR3 nucleotides read TGCGCCAGCAGCCCCCTTAAAGCGGGAGATAGTGAGACCCAGTACTTC. This translates into CASSPLKAGDSETQYF.

This clone has just one count. The chain uses TRBV24-1 and TRBJ1-2; no definite D call. The germline gives CDR1 KGHDR, CDR2 SFDVKD. The V end was cut by 3 bases, the J end by 2 bases, with 18 bases between. The CDR3 loop spans 17 amino acids. The CDR3 region is CATSDPTGFHLNYGYTF. The CDR3, as DNA: TGTGCCACCAGTGATCCCACCGGGTTCCACCTCAACTATGGCTACACCTTC.

The V gene is TRBV19, the J gene TRBJ2-2; 8 bases are a match to TRBD1. The CDR3 has 17 amino acids. Germline V CDR1 and CDR2: LNHDA, SQIVND (reference sequence). Germline trimming cut 7 bases from V and 0 bases from J; bases unmatched to any gene: 10. This CDR3 is CASTSAPGQANTGELFF. Written as DNA, the CDR3 is TGTGCCAGTACCTCGGCCCCGGGACAGGCGAACACCGGGGAGCTGTTTTTT.

The chain carries TRBV3-1 (or the pseudogene TRBV3-2) and TRBJ2-1; D is uncertain. The CDR3 is 11 amino acids. In germline, CDR1 is LGHDT, CDR2 YNNKEL (reference sequence). The CDR3: CACQTYNEQFF. The DNA for the CDR3 is TGTGCTTGTCAGACCTACAATGAGCAGTTCTTC.

The chain couples TRBV6-2 or TRBV6-3 to TRBJ2-5, with 13 bases fitting TRBD2. Per germline, CDR1 MNHEY and CDR2 SVGEGT. The J segment lost 2 bases and the V segment lost 5 bases, leaving 5 bases of the junction unmatched. The CDR3 has 16 amino acids. As DNA, the CDR3 is TGTGCCAGCAGTAGGACTAGCGGGGGATTACAAGAGACCCAGTACTTC. It codes for CASSRTSGGLQETQYF.

V is TRBV5-1 and J is TRBJ2-1; 8 bases fit TRBD1. The CDR3 covers 15 residues. Germline V gives CDR1 SGHRS, CDR2 YFSETQ. The V segment lost 4 bases and the J segment 4 bases; nucleotides outside the gene matches: 7. CDR3 loop: CASSTGQGRYNEQFF. The DNA of the CDR3 is TGCGCCAGCAGCACCGGACAGGGAAGGTACAATGAGCAGTTCTTC.

This clone was picked up one time. This chain links TRBV2 with TRBJ1-2; 7 bases are shared with TRBD1. Germline V gene data show CDR1 as SNHLY and CDR2 as FYNNEI. After removal of 7 bases from V and 7 bases from J, the junction contained 12 bases not matched to a gene. This CDR3 has 14 amino acids. The CDR3 sequence is CASNLDRLGGGYTF. CDR3 coding DNA: TGTGCCAGCAACCTGGACAGGCTCGGTGGTGGCTACACCTTC. Complete variable domain (other parts from reference TRBV2 and TRBJ1-2): EPEVTQTPSHQVTQMGQEVILRCVPISNHLYFYWYRQILGQKVEFLVSFYNNEISEKSEIFDDQFSVERPDGSNFTLKIRSTKLEDSAMYFCASNLDRLGGGYTFGSGTRLTVV.

This chain connects TRBV4-2 to TRBJ1-1; TRBD1 agrees at 7 bases. The CDR3 consists of 15 residues. Per germline, CDR1 LGHNA and CDR2 YNFKEQ. V shed 3 bases, J shed 1 base, and the junction held 5 bases outside the gene matches. Here the CDR3 reads CASSQSDRSNTEAFF. As DNA, the CDR3 is TGTGCCAGCAGCCAGTCGGACAGGTCGAACACTGAAGCTTTCTTT.

CDR3 bases: TGTGCCAGCAGCCAAGACCGGGACGAGACTAGCGGGGGACAAGAGACCCAGTACTTC. Its protein is CASSQDRDETSGGQETQYF. The genes are TRBV3-1 (or the pseudogene TRBV3-2) and TRBJ2-5, with 12 bases lining up with TRBD2. The J segment lost 2 bases and the V segment lost 0 bases, leaving 10 bases of the junction unmatched. CDR3 length equals 19 residues. Germline loops: CDR1 LGHDT, CDR2 YNNKEL (reference sequence).

The chain carries TRBV4-1 and TRBJ1-2; 7 bases line up with TRBD1. The length of the CDR3 is 15 residues. The junction had 5 bases not matched to a gene; V was cut back by 3 bases and J by 1 base. Germline CDR1 and CDR2: MGHRA and YSYEKL. In DNA form, the CDR3 reads TGCGCCAGCAGCCACCAGGGGGACAGTAACTATGGCTACACCTTC. The encoded protein is CASSHQGDSNYGYTF.

The rearrangement joins TRBV6-6 to TRBJ1-6, with TRBD1 as a possible D gene (6 bases). The V gene lost 6 bases and the J gene lost 5 bases, with 14 bases spanning the gap. The germline CDR1 and CDR2 sequences are MNHNY and SVGAGI (reference sequence). This CDR3 contains 15 residues. Here the CDR3 reads CASSPAGADNSPLHF. The CDR3 DNA sequence: TGTGCCAGCAGCCCTGCAGGGGCCGATAATTCACCCCTCCACTTT.

This clone was recorded only once. The chain has TRBV20-1 and TRBJ1-5; D not resolved. The CDR3 spans 14 residues. Germline loops: CDR1 DFQATT, CDR2 SNEGSKA (reference sequence). Trimming took 3 bases from V and 0 from J, leaving 9 bases between them. CDR3 sequence (DNA): TGCAGTGCTAGTAGAACTCGTAGCAATCAGCCCCAGCATTTT. As protein: CSASRTRSNQPQHF.